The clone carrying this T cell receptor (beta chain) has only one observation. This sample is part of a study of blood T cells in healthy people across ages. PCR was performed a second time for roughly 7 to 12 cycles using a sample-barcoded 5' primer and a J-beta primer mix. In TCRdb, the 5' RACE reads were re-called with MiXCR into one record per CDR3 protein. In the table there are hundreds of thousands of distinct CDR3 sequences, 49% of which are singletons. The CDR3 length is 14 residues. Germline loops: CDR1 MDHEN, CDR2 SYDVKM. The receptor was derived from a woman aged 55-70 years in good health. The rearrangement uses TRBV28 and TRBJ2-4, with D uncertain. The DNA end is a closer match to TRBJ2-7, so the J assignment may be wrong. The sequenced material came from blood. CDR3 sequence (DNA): TGTGCCAGCAGTCAGGCTTTTCGGCCCTACGAGCAGTACTTC. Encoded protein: CASSQAFRPYEQYF.